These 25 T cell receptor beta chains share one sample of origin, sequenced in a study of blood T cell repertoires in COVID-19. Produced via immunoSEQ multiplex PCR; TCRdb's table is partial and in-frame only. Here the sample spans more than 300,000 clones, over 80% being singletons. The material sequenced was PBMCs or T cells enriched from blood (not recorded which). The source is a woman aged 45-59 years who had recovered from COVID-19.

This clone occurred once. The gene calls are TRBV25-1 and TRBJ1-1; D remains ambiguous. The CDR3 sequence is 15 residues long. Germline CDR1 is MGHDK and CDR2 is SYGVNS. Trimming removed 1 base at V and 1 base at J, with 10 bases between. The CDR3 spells CASSELYKSNTEAFF. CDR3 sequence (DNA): TGTGCCAGCAGTGAATTGTACAAGTCGAACACTGAAGCTTTCTTT.

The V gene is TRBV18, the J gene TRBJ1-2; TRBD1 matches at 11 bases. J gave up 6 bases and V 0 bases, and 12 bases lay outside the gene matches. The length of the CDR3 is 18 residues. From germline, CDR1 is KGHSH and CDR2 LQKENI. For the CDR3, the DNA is TGTGCCAGCTCACCACCGTCGGACAGGGGGCGCCGGTTGGATGGCTACACCTTC. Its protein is CASSPPSDRGRRLDGYTF.

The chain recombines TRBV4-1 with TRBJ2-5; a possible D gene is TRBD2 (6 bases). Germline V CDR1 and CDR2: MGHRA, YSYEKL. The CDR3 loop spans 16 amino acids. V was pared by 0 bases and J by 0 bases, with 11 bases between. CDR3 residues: CASSQDGVADQETQYF. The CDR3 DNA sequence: TGCGCCAGCAGCCAAGATGGGGTAGCGGACCAAGAGACCCAGTACTTC.

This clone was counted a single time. The CDR3: CAINRPGNTIYF. The CDR3 DNA reads as TGTGCCATCAACAGGCCTGGAAACACCATATATTTT. This rearrangement joins TRBV10-3 to TRBJ1-3; TRBD1 might be the D (5 bases). This CDR3 comprises 12 residues. V was cut by 7 bases and J by 2 bases, with 6 bases left in between. Germline V gene data show CDR1 as ENHRY and CDR2 as SYGVKD.

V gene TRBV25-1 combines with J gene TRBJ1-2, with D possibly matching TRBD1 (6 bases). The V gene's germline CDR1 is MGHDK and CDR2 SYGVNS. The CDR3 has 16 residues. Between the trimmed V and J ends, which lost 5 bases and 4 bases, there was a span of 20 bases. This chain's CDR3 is CASSSPDRSTAYGYTF. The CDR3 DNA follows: TGTGCCAGCAGTTCCCCCGACAGGTCAACCGCCTATGGCTACACCTTC.

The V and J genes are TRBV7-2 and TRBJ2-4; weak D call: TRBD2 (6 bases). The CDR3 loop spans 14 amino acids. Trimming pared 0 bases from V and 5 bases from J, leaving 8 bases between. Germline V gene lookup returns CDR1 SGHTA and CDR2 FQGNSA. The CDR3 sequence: CASSLASGENIQYF. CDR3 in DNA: TGTGCCAGCAGCTTAGCTAGCGGAGAAAACATTCAGTACTTC.

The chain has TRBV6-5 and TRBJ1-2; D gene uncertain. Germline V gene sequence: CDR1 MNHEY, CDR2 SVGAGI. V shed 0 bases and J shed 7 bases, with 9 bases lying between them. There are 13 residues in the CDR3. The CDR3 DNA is TGTGCCAGCAGTTACTCTTCGAGCGGTGGCTACACCTTC. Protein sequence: CASSYSSSGGYTF.

In DNA form, the CDR3 reads TGTGCCAGCAGTGAACTGGGGCGGACCCCAGAGACCCAGTACTTC. This translates into CASSELGRTPETQYF. The rearrangement uses TRBV6-1 and TRBJ2-5; perhaps TRBD1 as D (5 bases). The V gene's germline CDR1 is MNHNS and CDR2 SASEGT. CDR3 size: 15 residues. Between the trimmed V and J ends, which lost 2 bases and 4 bases, there was a span of 14 bases.

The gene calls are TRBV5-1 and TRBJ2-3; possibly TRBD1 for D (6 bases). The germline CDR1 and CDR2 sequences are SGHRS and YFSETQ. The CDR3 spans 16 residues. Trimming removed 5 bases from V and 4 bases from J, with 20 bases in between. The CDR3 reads CASSSDSSRSADTQYF. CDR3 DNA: TGCGCCAGCAGTTCGGACAGTTCCCGGAGCGCAGATACGCAGTATTTT.

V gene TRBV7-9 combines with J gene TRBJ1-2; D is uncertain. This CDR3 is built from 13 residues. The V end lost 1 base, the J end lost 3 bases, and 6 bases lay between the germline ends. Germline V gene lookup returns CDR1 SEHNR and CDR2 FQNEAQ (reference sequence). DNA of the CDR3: TGTGCCAGCAGCTTAGGCAGCGACTATGGCTACACCTTC. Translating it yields CASSLGSDYGYTF.

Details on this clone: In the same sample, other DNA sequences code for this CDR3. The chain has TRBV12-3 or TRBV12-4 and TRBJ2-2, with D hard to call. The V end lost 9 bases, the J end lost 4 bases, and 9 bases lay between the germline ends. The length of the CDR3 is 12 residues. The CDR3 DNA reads TGTGCCAGTTCCTACAGCACCGGGGAGCTGTTTTTT. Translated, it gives CASSYSTGELFF.

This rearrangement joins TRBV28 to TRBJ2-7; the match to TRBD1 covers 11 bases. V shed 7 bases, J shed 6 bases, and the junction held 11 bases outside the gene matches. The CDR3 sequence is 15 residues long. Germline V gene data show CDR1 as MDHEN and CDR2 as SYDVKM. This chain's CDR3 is CASTPPGQGGSEQYF. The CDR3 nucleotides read TGTGCCAGCACTCCACCGGGACAGGGGGGGTCCGAGCAGTACTTC.

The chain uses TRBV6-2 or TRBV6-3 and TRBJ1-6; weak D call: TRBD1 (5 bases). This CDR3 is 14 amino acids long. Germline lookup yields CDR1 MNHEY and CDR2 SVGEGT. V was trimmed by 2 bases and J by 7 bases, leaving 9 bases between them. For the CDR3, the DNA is TGTGCCAGCAGTTACGGGGCGACCAATTCACCCCTCCACTTT. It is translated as CASSYGATNSPLHF.

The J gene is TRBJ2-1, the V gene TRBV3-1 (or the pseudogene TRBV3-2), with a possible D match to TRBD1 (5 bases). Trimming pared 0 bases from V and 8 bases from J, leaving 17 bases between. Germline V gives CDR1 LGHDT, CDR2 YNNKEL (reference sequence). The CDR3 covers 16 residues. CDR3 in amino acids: CASSQDDRQPTDEQFF. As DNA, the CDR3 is TGTGCCAGCAGCCAAGATGATAGACAGCCCACCGATGAGCAGTTCTTC.

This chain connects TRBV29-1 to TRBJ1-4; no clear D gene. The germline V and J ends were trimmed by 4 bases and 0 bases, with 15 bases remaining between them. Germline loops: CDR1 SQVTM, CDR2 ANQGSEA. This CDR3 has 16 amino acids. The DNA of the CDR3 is TGCAGCGTTGGAAGTCTGAACCCTACAACTAATGAAAAACTGTTTTTT. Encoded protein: CSVGSLNPTTNEKLFF.

DNA of the CDR3: TGTGCCAGCGCAGGGCGCGGTGGTAGCACAGATACGCAGTATTTT. As protein: CASAGRGGSTDTQYF. The chain joins TRBV2 to TRBJ2-3; tentatively, D is TRBD1 (5 bases). Trimming took off 8 bases at V and 0 bases at J, with 15 bases between the two ends. The CDR3 extends over 15 amino acids. CDR1 SNHLY and CDR2 FYNNEI come from the germline V gene.

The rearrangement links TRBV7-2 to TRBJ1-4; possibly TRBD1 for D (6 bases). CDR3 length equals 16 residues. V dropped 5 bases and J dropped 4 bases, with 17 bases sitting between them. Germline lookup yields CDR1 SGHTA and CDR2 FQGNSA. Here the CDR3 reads CASSLSTGLLNEKLFF. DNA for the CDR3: TGTGCCAGCAGCCTTAGTACAGGGTTGCTTAATGAAAAACTGTTTTTT.

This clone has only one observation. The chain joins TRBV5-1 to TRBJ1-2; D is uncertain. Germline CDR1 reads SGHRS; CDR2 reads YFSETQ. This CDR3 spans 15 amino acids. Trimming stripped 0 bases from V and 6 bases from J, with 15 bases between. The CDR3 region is CASSLEFRGSNGYTF. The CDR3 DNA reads TGCGCCAGCAGCTTGGAGTTTCGGGGATCGAATGGCTACACCTTC.

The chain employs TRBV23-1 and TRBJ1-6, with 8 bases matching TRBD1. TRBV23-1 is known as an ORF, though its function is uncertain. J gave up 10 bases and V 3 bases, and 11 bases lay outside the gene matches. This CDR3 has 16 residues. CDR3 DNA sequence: TGCGCCAGCAGTCACATGGCCAGGGGGCAGGGATCACCCCTCCACTTT. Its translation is CASSHMARGQGSPLHF.

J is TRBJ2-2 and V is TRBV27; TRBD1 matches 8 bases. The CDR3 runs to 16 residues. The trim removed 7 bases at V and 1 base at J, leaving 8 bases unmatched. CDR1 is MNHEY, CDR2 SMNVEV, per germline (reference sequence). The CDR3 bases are TGTGCCAGCATATATACCGGGACAGGGAACACCGGGGAGCTGTTTTTT. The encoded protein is CASIYTGTGNTGELFF.

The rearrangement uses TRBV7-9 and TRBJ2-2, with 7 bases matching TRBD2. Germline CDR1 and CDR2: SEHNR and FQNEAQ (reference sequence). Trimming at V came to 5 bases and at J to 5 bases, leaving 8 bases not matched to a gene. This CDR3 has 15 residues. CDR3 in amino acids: CASSGTGLSTGELFF. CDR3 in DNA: TGTGCCAGCAGCGGCACGGGACTATCGACCGGGGAGCTGTTTTTT.

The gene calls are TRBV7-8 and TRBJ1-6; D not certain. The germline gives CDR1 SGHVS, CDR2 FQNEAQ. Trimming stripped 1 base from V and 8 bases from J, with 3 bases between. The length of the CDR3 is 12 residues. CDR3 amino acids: CASSLEHSPLHF. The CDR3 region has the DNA TGTGCCAGCAGCTTAGAGCATTCACCCCTCCACTTT.

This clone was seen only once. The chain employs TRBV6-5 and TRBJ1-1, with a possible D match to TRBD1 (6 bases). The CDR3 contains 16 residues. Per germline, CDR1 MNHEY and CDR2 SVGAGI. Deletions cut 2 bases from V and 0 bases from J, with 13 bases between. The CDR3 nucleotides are TGTGCCAGCAGTTACGGGGGAGGGGGGGTGAACACTGAAGCTTTCTTT. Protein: CASSYGGGGVNTEAFF.

For the CDR3, the DNA is TGTGCCAGTAGTATAGATCTGCGGTACAATGAGCAGTTCTTC. Its translation is CASSIDLRYNEQFF. The rearrangement uses TRBV19 and TRBJ2-1; D unresolved. V was pared by 0 bases and J by 4 bases, with 7 bases between. Germline-derived CDR1 and CDR2 are LNHDA and SQIVND (reference sequence). The CDR3 is 14 residues long.

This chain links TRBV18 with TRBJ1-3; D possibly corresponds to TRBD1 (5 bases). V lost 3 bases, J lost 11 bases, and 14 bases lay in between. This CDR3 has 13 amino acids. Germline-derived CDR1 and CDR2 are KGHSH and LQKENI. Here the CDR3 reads CASSPEQAMAIYF. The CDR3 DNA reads TGTGCCAGCTCACCTGAACAGGCCATGGCCATATATTTT.